The 10 T cell receptor beta chains below all came from one sample that was sequenced in a study of OX40 agonist ivuxolimab in advanced cancers. Profiling relied on immunoSEQ multiplex PCR, and the TCRdb table lists in-frame clones only, not all of them. The sample has 80,000 to 100,000 clones; approximately 95% are singletons. The specimen comprised CD4+ or CD8+ T cells sorted from blood, sampled in a trial of the OX40 agonist ivuxolimab. These receptors were obtained from an adult with an advanced solid tumor such as melanoma, head and neck, liver or kidney cancer.

This clone showed up just once. The chain employs TRBV29-1 and TRBJ2-5, with D tentatively TRBD2 (6 bases). Trimming took off 0 bases at V and 5 bases at J, with 13 bases between the two ends. Germline V gene lookup returns CDR1 SQVTM and CDR2 ANQGSEA. This CDR3 has 14 residues. The CDR3 DNA is TGCAGCGTTGAAGAGGGGGGAGTCGGGGAGACCCAGTACTTC. Its translation is CSVEEGGVGETQYF.

A single count supports this clone. The CDR3 is CASSSGQGSETQYF. The CDR3 DNA reads TGTGCCAGCAGCAGCGGACAGGGGTCGGAGACCCAGTACTTC. The genes are TRBV11-3 and TRBJ2-5; 9 nucleotides agree with TRBD1. Losses at the gene ends were 5 bases for V and 5 bases for J; bases not matched to a gene: 6. The CDR3 covers 14 residues. The germline CDR1 and CDR2 sequences are SGHNT and YENEEA.

This rearrangement joins TRBV4-1 to TRBJ2-7, with 9 bases that match TRBD1. The CDR3 extends over 15 amino acids. Germline V gives CDR1 MGHRA, CDR2 YSYEKL. Losses at the gene ends were 4 bases for V and 0 bases for J; bases not matched to a gene: 4. CDR3 nucleotides: TGCGCCAGCAGCCGGGACAGGGTTAGCTCCTACGAGCAGTACTTC. Protein sequence: CASSRDRVSSYEQYF.

The chain couples TRBV10-3 to TRBJ2-7, with 7 bases lining up with TRBD1. V gave up 2 bases and J gave up 1 base; unmatched junction bases: 5. Germline V gives CDR1 ENHRY, CDR2 SYGVKD. This CDR3 has 15 residues. CDR3 sequence reads: CAISEVSRGSYEQYF. The CDR3, as DNA: TGTGCCATCAGTGAGGTCTCCAGGGGGTCCTACGAGCAGTACTTC.

J is TRBJ2-3 and V is TRBV19; D might be TRBD2 (5 bases). The V gene's germline CDR1 is LNHDA and CDR2 SQIVND (reference sequence). The CDR3 totals 14 residues. The V gene lost 10 bases and the J gene lost 0 bases, with 14 bases spanning the gap. DNA of the CDR3: TGTGCCACCAGACGGGATTTTAGCACAGATACGCAGTATTTT. This translates into CATRRDFSTDTQYF.

The V call is TRBV18, the J call TRBJ1-1; D remains ambiguous. The germline V gene has CDR1 KGHSH and CDR2 LQKENI. Trimming removed 5 bases at V and 1 base at J, with 11 bases between. The CDR3 extends over 14 amino acids. DNA for the CDR3: TGTGCCAGCTCAGAGAGTCTGGAGAACACTGAAGCTTTCTTT. Translating gives CASSESLENTEAFF. The full variable domain, with the rest looked up from reference TRBV18 and TRBJ1-1, is NAGVMQNPRHLVRRRGQEARLRCSPMKGHSHVYWYRQLPEEGLKFMVYLQKENIIDESGMPKERFSAEFPKEGPSILRIQQVVRGDSAAYFCASSESLENTEAFFGQGTRLTVV.

This rearrangement joins TRBV27 to TRBJ2-1, with 8 bases aligning to TRBD2. CDR1 MNHEY and CDR2 SMNVEV come from the germline V gene (reference sequence). The CDR3 is 15 amino acids. V lost 5 bases, J lost 0 bases, and 3 bases stayed unmatched. The CDR3 reads CASSPSGGSYNEQFF. DNA of the CDR3: TGTGCCAGCAGTCCGAGCGGGGGCTCCTACAATGAGCAGTTCTTC.

This rearrangement joins TRBV5-1 to TRBJ2-7; TRBD1 agrees at 7 bases. The ends lost 3 bases at V and 4 bases at J; junction bases unmatched: 1. CDR3 length equals 12 residues. CDR1 and CDR2 (germline): SGHRS, YFSETQ. The DNA for the CDR3 is TGCGCCAGCAGCTCGGGACAGTACGAGCAGTACTTC. It specifies CASSSGQYEQYF.

This sequence joins TRBV27 and TRBJ2-3, with no clear D. In germline, CDR1 is MNHEY, CDR2 SMNVEV (reference sequence). The CDR3 contains 14 residues. The V end lost 3 bases, the J end lost 7 bases, and 14 bases lay between the germline ends. The CDR3 is CASSFAPEGNTQYF. DNA of the CDR3: TGTGCCAGCAGTTTTGCCCCCGAAGGAAATACGCAGTATTTT.

The chain couples TRBV5-3 to TRBJ1-6; D unresolved. TRBV5-3 has ORF status, its function being uncertain. V shed 3 bases and J shed 0 bases, with 7 bases lying between them. The CDR3 extends over 15 amino acids. DNA of the CDR3: TGTGCCAGAAGCTGGGCCAGCTCCTATAATTCACCCCTCCACTTT. Protein: CARSWASSYNSPLHF.